One and the same sample provided the 15 T cell receptor beta chains below, sequenced in a study of beta chain features in type 1 diabetes. Since all of the isolated RNA was reverse transcribed, expressed TCRB transcripts were what got sequenced. The data were produced by immunoSEQ multiplex PCR, yet TCRdb's version contains in-frame clones alone and is incomplete. The sample holds 860,000 or so clones; about a sixth are singletons and the top ten take about 0.02%. Sequenced sample: naive CD4+ T cells from blood. The receptors were sampled from a woman aged 18-30 years in good health.

The chain uses TRBV28 and TRBJ1-2; 10 positions agree with TRBD1. This CDR3 is 17 amino acids long. Germline V gene sequence: CDR1 MDHEN, CDR2 SYDVKM. V dropped 2 bases and J dropped 2; count of bases not matched to a gene: 8. CDR3 loop: CASSLDIGQGGNYGYTF. The CDR3 coding sequence is TGTGCCAGCAGTTTAGACATTGGACAGGGGGGAAACTATGGCTACACCTTC.

This clone was seen a few times. The V and J genes are TRBV28 and TRBJ1-4; D possibly corresponds to TRBD1 (5 bases). The CDR3 is made up of 14 amino acids. V lost 3 bases to trimming and J lost 8 bases, with 13 bases between them. Germline CDR1 and CDR2: MDHEN and SYDVKM. The CDR3, as DNA: TGTGCCAGCAGTTTTCGGACATCGGGGGAAAAACTGTTTTTT. As protein: CASSFRTSGEKLFF.

This clone has only a few counts. The same CDR3 is also encoded by other DNA sequences in this sample. This rearrangement joins TRBV7-2 to TRBJ1-1; the match to TRBD1 covers 10 bases. The CDR3 length is 13 residues. Germline lookup yields CDR1 SGHTA and CDR2 FQGNSA. After removal of 3 bases from V and 5 bases from J, the junction contained 0 bases not matched to a gene. Written as DNA, the CDR3 is TGTGCCAGCAGCTTGGGACAGGGGACTGAAGCTTTCTTT. Its translation is CASSLGQGTEAFF. Full variable domain (remainder filled in from reference TRBV7-2 and TRBJ1-1): GAGVSQSPSNKVTEKGKDVELRCDPISGHTALYWYRQSLGQGLEFLIYFQGNSAPDKSGLPSDRFSAERTGGSVSTLTIQRTQQEDSAVYLCASSLGQGTEAFFGQGTRLTVV.

This clone was observed a few times. An end of the junction does not agree with germline; a read error may underlie this. The chain is built from TRBV7-2 and TRBJ2-5; 9 bases line up with TRBD2. Germline V gene sequence: CDR1 SGHTA, CDR2 FQGNSA. The CDR3 runs 13 residues. The CDR3 loop is CASSLLSSGIRHF. CDR3 in DNA: TGTGCCAGCAGCTTGTTATCTAGCGGGATTAGGCACTTC.

This chain joins TRBV13 and TRBJ2-5; TRBD2 aligns across 12 bases. V shed 2 bases and J 6 bases; nucleotides not matched to a gene: 13. The germline CDR1 and CDR2 sequences are PRHDT and FYEKMQ (reference sequence). The CDR3 is 18 residues long. The CDR3 DNA is TGTGCCAGCAGCTTATTCGGCCTAGCTAGCGGGAGGGGTCAGACCCAGTACTTC. It codes for CASSLFGLASGRGQTQYF.

This chain connects TRBV7-2 to TRBJ2-2; D not certain. Per germline, CDR1 SGHTA and CDR2 FQGNSA. With 3 bases removed from V and 8 bases from J, the gap between germline ends came to 13 bases. The CDR3 sequence is 14 residues long. CDR3 sequence: CASSLGWGPGELFF. The CDR3 nucleotides are TGTGCCAGCAGCTTGGGGTGGGGTCCGGGGGAGCTGTTTTTT.

J is TRBJ1-4 and V is TRBV27, with TRBD1 matching over 9 bases. The V gene's germline CDR1 is MNHEY and CDR2 SMNVEV (reference sequence). Germline trimming cut 6 bases from V and 8 bases from J; bases unmatched to any gene: 4. This CDR3 is 13 amino acids long. The CDR3 sequence is CASRDGQGEKLFF. The CDR3 region has the DNA TGTGCCAGCAGAGATGGACAGGGGGAAAAACTGTTTTTT.

This clone was seen a few times. The chain links TRBV10-3 to TRBJ2-7; 12 positions agree with TRBD2. The CDR3 spans 14 residues. V shed 8 bases and J 7 bases; nucleotides not matched to a gene: 9. Germline V CDR1 and CDR2: ENHRY, SYGVKD. DNA for the CDR3: TGTGCCATCGGGGCTAGCGGGAGGGACCAGGAGCAGTACTTC. Its protein product is CAIGASGRDQEQYF.

This clone came up a few times. The rearrangement joins TRBV18 to TRBJ2-2, with D maybe TRBD2 (6 bases). The V gene's germline CDR1 is KGHSH and CDR2 LQKENI. This CDR3 is 17 amino acids long. V was trimmed by 3 bases and J by 0 bases, leaving 14 bases between them. The CDR3 sequence is CASSPSPGGTNTGELFF. The DNA of the CDR3 is TGTGCCAGCTCACCCTCACCGGGCGGGACGAACACCGGGGAGCTGTTTTTT. The full variable domain, in which reference TRBV18 and TRBJ2-2 provide the parts outside the CDR3, is NAGVMQNPRHLVRRRGQEARLRCSPMKGHSHVYWYRQLPEEGLKFMVYLQKENIIDESGMPKERFSAEFPKEGPSILRIQQVVRGDSAAYFCASSPSPGGTNTGELFFGEGSRLTVL.

V is TRBV15 and J is TRBJ2-7, with D tentatively TRBD1 (6 bases). Between the trimmed V and J ends, which lost 0 bases and 6 bases, there was a span of 15 bases. This CDR3 has 15 amino acids. CDR1 and CDR2 (germline): LNHNV, YYDKDF (reference sequence). CDR3 sequence: CATSREFGQPREQYF. CDR3 nucleotide sequence: TGTGCCACCAGCAGAGAATTCGGACAGCCTCGCGAGCAGTACTTC.

There are a few counts of this clone. The genes are TRBV7-2 and TRBJ2-1; no clear D gene. Germline CDR1 reads SGHTA; CDR2 reads FQGNSA. The CDR3 spans 14 residues. V was trimmed by 1 base and J by 7 bases, leaving 11 bases between them. CDR3 sequence (DNA): TGTGCCAGCAGCTTAGAGTTGCGGAAAAATGAGCAGTTCTTC. This encodes CASSLELRKNEQFF.

This CDR3 reads CASSRDPKQNEQFF. DNA for the CDR3: TGTGCCAGCAGCCGGGACCCAAAACAGAATGAGCAGTTCTTC. The rearrangement links TRBV4-2 to TRBJ2-1, with D possibly called TRBD1 or TRBD2 (5 bases each). CDR1 and CDR2 from the germline V gene are LGHNA and YNFKEQ. This CDR3 region has 14 residues. V was pared by 4 bases and J by 7 bases, with 14 bases between.

V is TRBV28 and J is TRBJ2-3; 9 nucleotides match TRBD1. CDR1 and CDR2 (germline): MDHEN, SYDVKM. Trimming at V came to 4 bases and at J to 5 bases, leaving 7 bases not matched to a gene. The CDR3 is 15 amino acids. CDR3 amino acids: CASSSTQGAGDTQYF. The CDR3 DNA reads TGTGCCAGCAGTTCGACACAGGGGGCCGGAGATACGCAGTATTTT.

The V call is TRBV19, the J call TRBJ1-4; D is perhaps TRBD1 (5 bases). This CDR3 is built from 16 residues. Trimming removed 4 bases from V and 8 bases from J, with 20 bases in between. Looked up from germline, CDR1 is LNHDA and CDR2 is SQIVND (reference sequence). CDR3 residues: CASSTDHGGSVEKLFF. CDR3 sequence (DNA): TGTGCCAGTAGTACCGACCATGGGGGAAGTGTGGAAAAACTGTTTTTT.

This clone was picked up a small number of times. The rearrangement uses TRBV11-2 and TRBJ2-4, with 10 positions matching TRBD1. V lost 5 bases and J lost 8; bases outside the gene matches: 3. This CDR3 is 13 amino acids long. Looked up from germline, CDR1 is SGHAT and CDR2 is FQNNGV. The CDR3 spells CASSRDRGDIQYF. The CDR3 nucleotides are TGTGCCAGCAGCCGGGACAGGGGTGACATTCAGTACTTC.